This T cell receptor beta chain was identified during a study of PD-1 blockade in classical Hodgkin lymphoma. Repertoires were generated with immunoSEQ multiplex PCR, while TCRdb's copy carries only in-frame clones and drops some. The data hold fewer than 110,000 clones, with 75% to 90% observed a single time. All trial patients relapsed after autologous stem cell transplantation. Germline V CDR1 and CDR2: SGHRS, YFSETQ. The CDR3 covers 15 residues. V was pared by 4 bases and J by 4 bases, with 12 bases between. The V gene is TRBV5-1, the J gene TRBJ1-6; D remains ambiguous. The receptor comes from a human donor with classical Hodgkin lymphoma. The material sequenced was peripheral blood mononuclear cells (PBMCs), taken before the second cycle of nivolumab. CDR3: CASSPRPGYNSPLHF. As DNA, the CDR3 is TGCGCCAGCAGCCCGCGACCTGGATATAATTCACCCCTCCACTTT.